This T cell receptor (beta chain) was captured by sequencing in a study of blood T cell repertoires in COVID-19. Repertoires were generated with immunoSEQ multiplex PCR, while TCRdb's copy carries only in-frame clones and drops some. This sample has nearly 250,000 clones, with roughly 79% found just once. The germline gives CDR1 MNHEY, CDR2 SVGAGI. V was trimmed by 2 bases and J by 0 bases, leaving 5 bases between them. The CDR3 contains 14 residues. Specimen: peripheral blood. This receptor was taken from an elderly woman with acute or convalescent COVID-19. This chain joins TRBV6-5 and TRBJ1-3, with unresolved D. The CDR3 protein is CASSYDNSGNTIYF. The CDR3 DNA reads TGTGCCAGCAGTTACGACAACTCTGGAAACACCATATATTTT.